Below, 7 T cell receptor beta chains from the same sample are listed, as sequenced in a study of blood T cell repertoires in COVID-19. TCRdb's copy holds only in-frame clones and misses some; the assay was immunoSEQ multiplex PCR. In the table there are 250,000 or so clones, around 88% of which are singletons. Sequenced: PBMCs or T cells enriched from blood (not recorded which). The receptors come from a woman aged 40 to 55 with acute COVID-19.

The CDR3 sequence: CASSILGSRQGDSPLHF. As DNA, the CDR3 is TGTGCCAGTAGTATACTAGGTTCGAGACAAGGGGATTCACCCCTCCACTTT. V is TRBV19 and J is TRBJ1-6; D may be TRBD1 (5 bases). The ends were cut back, 2 bases at V and 8 bases at J, with 19 bases in the middle. This CDR3 contains 17 residues. Looked up from germline, CDR1 is LNHDA and CDR2 is SQIVND (reference sequence).

The chain employs TRBV10-2 and TRBJ2-2; tentatively, D is TRBD2 (6 bases). The germline V gene has CDR1 WSHSY and CDR2 SAAADI. The CDR3 spans 16 residues. With 7 bases removed from V and 3 bases from J, the gap between germline ends came to 18 bases. This chain's CDR3 is CASNLFGVADTGELFF. CDR3 sequence (DNA): TGCGCCAGCAATCTTTTCGGGGTAGCGGACACCGGGGAGCTGTTTTTT.

The chain couples TRBV13 to TRBJ2-3, with D possibly being TRBD2 (5 bases). V was trimmed by 3 bases and J by 0 bases, leaving 10 bases between them. Germline V gene sequence: CDR1 PRHDT, CDR2 FYEKMQ (reference sequence). The CDR3 is 15 residues long. The CDR3 spells CASSLGGSSTDTQYF. The DNA for the CDR3 is TGTGCCAGCAGCTTGGGTGGGAGTAGCACAGATACGCAGTATTTT.

This sequence joins TRBV6-2 or TRBV6-3 and TRBJ1-1; 7 positions agree with TRBD1. The V segment lost 6 bases and the J segment 0 bases; nucleotides outside the gene matches: 7. The CDR3 runs to 15 residues. The germline gives CDR1 MNHEY, CDR2 SVGEGT. In DNA, the CDR3 is TGTGCCAGCAGGCCTTACAGGGGCTTGAACACTGAAGCTTTCTTT. Translated, it gives CASRPYRGLNTEAFF.

Points on this clone: The identical CDR3 is also encoded by other nucleotide sequences in the sample. The V gene is TRBV7-2, the J gene TRBJ1-1; 9 bases match TRBD1. CDR1 SGHTA and CDR2 FQGNSA come from the germline V gene. J lost 4 bases, V lost 5 bases, and 2 bases had no gene match. CDR3 length: 13 amino acids. For the CDR3, the DNA is TGTGCCAGCAGCCTGGACAGGGGCACTGAAGCTTTCTTT. It is translated as CASSLDRGTEAFF.

The chain links TRBV7-2 to TRBJ2-4, with 9 bases lining up with TRBD2. This CDR3 spans 16 amino acids. The V gene end was trimmed by 0 bases and the J gene end by 6 bases; junction bases not matched to a gene: 6. CDR1 is SGHTA, CDR2 FQGNSA, per germline. This chain's CDR3 is CASSLAIAGVSNIQYF. CDR3 coding DNA: TGTGCCAGCAGCTTAGCGATAGCGGGAGTTTCAAACATTCAGTACTTC.

The chain uses TRBV29-1 and TRBJ2-5; the D gene is possibly TRBD1 (6 bases). CDR1 and CDR2 from the germline V gene are SQVTM and ANQGSEA. Between the trimmed V and J ends, which lost 4 bases and 2 bases, there was a span of 8 bases. The CDR3 totals 12 residues. The CDR3 loop reads CSVATGQETQYF. In DNA form, the CDR3 reads TGCAGCGTTGCGACAGGACAAGAGACCCAGTACTTC. Complete variable domain (other parts from reference TRBV29-1 and TRBJ2-5): SAVISQKPSRDICQRGTSLTIQCQVDSQVTMMFWYRQQPGQSLTLIATANQGSEATYESGFVIDKFPISRPNLTFSTLTVSNMSPEDSSIYLCSVATGQETQYFGPGTRLLVL.